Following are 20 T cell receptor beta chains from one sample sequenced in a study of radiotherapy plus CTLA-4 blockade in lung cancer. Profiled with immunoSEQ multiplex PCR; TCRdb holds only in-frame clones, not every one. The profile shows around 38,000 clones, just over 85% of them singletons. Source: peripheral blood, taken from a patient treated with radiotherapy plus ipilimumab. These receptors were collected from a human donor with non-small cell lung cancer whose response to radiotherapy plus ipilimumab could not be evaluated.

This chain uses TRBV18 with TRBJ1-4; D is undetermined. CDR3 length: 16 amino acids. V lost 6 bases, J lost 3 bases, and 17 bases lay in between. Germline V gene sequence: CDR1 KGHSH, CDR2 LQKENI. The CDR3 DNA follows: TGTGCCAGCTCGCCAAGAACGTCCGGGTCTAATGAAAAACTGTTTTTT. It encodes CASSPRTSGSNEKLFF. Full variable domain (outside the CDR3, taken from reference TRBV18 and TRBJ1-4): NAGVMQNPRHLVRRRGQEARLRCSPMKGHSHVYWYRQLPEEGLKFMVYLQKENIIDESGMPKERFSAEFPKEGPSILRIQQVVRGDSAAYFCASSPRTSGSNEKLFFGSGTQLSVL.

In nucleotides, the CDR3 is TGTGCCAGCAACCGGCCTCTAGCGGGAGCCGGGGAGCTGTTTTTT. Protein: CASNRPLAGAGELFF. This chain links TRBV7-9 with TRBJ2-2; the match to TRBD2 covers 10 bases. The CDR3 is made up of 15 amino acids. V lost 7 bases and J lost 6; bases outside the gene matches: 8. Germline CDR1 and CDR2: SEHNR and FQNEAQ (reference sequence).

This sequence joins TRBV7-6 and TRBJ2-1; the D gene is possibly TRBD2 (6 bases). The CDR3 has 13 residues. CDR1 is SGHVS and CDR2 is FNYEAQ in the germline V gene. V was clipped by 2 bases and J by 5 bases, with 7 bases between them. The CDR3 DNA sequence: TGTGCCAGCAGCTTACTAGCGCACAATGAGCAGTTCTTC. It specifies CASSLLAHNEQFF.

The CDR3 protein is CAGTGGQGANYGYTF. The CDR3 nucleotides read TGTGCCGGGACGGGAGGACAGGGAGCTAACTATGGCTACACCTTC. The chain links TRBV7-9 to TRBJ1-2; TRBD1 aligns across 8 bases. The germline CDR1 and CDR2 sequences are SEHNR and FQNEAQ (reference sequence). After removal of 11 bases from V and 0 bases from J, the junction contained 11 bases not matched to a gene. The CDR3 runs 15 residues.

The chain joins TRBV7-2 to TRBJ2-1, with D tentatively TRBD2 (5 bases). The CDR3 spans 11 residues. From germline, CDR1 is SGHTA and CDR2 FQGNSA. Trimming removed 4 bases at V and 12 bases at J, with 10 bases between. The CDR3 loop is CASSSTRTQFF. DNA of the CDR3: TGTGCCAGCAGCTCCACTAGGACGCAGTTCTTC. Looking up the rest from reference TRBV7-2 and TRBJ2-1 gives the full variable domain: GAGVSQSPSNKVTEKGKDVELRCDPISGHTALYWYRQSLGQGLEFLIYFQGNSAPDKSGLPSDRFSAERTGGSVSTLTIQRTQQEDSAVYLCASSSTRTQFFGPGTRLTVL.

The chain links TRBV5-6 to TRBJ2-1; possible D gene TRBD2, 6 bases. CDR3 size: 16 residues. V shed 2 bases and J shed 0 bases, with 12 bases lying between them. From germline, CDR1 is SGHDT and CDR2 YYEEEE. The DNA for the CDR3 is TGTGCCAGCAGCTTAATGGCCGGGGGCTCCTACAATGAGCAGTTCTTC. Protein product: CASSLMAGGSYNEQFF.

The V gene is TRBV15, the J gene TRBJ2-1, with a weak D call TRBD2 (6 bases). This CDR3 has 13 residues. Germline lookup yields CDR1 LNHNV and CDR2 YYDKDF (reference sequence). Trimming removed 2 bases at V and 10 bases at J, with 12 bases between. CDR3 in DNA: TGTGCCACCAGCAGACTCAAGGGAGGCGAGCAGTTCTTC. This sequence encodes CATSRLKGGEQFF.

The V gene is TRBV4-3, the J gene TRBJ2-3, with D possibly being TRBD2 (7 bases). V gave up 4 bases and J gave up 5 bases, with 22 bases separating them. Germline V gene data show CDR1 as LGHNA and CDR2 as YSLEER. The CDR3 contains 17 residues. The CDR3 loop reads CASSRGGGAGSKDTQYF. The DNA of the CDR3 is TGCGCCAGCAGCCGCGGAGGGGGGGCGGGGTCAAAAGATACGCAGTATTTT.

The CDR3 DNA sequence: TGTGCCAGCAGCCGGCTGGGGGCGGTAAATGAGCAGTTCTTC. Translated: CASSRLGAVNEQFF. This chain uses TRBV7-9 with TRBJ2-1, with D possibly TRBD1 on 6 matching bases. The CDR3 totals 14 residues. The germline CDR1 and CDR2 sequences are SEHNR and FQNEAQ (reference sequence). The V end was cut by 5 bases, the J end by 7 bases, with 15 bases between.

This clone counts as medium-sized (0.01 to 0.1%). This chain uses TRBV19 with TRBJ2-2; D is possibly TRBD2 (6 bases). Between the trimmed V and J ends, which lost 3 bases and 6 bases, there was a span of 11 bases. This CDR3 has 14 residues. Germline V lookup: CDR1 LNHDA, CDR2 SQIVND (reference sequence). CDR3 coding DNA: TGTGCCAGTAGTATCCGGGGGTTTCCCGGGGAGCTGTTTTTT. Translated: CASSIRGFPGELFF.

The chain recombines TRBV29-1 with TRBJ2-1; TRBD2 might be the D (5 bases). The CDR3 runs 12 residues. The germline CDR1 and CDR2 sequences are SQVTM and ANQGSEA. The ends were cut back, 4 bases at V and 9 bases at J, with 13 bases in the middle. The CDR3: CSVGATRVEQFF. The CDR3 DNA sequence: TGCAGCGTTGGGGCCACGAGGGTTGAGCAGTTCTTC.

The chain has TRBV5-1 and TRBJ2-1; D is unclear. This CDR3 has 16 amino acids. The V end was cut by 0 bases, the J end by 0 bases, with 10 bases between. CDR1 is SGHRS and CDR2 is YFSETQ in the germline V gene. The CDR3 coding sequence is TGCGCCAGCAGCTTGGTCGCGGCGAGCTCCTACAATGAGCAGTTCTTC. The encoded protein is CASSLVAASSYNEQFF. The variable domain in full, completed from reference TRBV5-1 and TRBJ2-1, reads KAGVTQTPRYLIKTRGQQVTLSCSPISGHRSVSWYQQTPGQGLQFLFEYFSETQRNKGNFPGRFSGRQFSNSRSEMNVSTLELGDSALYLCASSLVAASSYNEQFFGPGTRLTVL.

CDR3 coding DNA: TGCGCCAGCCTCGTAGGGGACAGGGGTTACAATGAGCAGTTCTTC. It specifies CASLVGDRGYNEQFF. This rearrangement joins TRBV5-1 to TRBJ2-1; 10 bases match TRBD1. CDR3 length equals 15 residues. Per germline, CDR1 SGHRS and CDR2 YFSETQ. V dropped 7 bases and J dropped 4; count of bases not matched to a gene: 8.

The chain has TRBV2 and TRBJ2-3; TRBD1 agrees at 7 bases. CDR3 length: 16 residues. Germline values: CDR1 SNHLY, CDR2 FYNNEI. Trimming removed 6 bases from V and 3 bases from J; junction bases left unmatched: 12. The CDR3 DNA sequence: TGTGCCAGCAGGCAGGGGGTGAGACAGGAGACAGATACGCAGTATTTT. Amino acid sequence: CASRQGVRQETDTQYF.

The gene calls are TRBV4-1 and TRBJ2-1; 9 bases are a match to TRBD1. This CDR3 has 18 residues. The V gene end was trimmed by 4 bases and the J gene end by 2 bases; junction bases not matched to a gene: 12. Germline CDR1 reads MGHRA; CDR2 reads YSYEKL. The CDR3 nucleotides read TGCGCCAGCAGCCGGGGGACGATGAGGACAGGGGCCTACAATGAGCAGTTCTTC. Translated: CASSRGTMRTGAYNEQFF.

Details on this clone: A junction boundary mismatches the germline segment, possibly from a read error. CDR3 amino acids: CASSLDTSGGSSYNGQFF. The DNA of the CDR3 is TGTGCCAGCAGCTTAGATACTAGCGGGGGGTCGTCCTACAATGGGCAGTTCTTC. The chain couples TRBV11-3 to TRBJ2-1, with 12 nucleotides matching TRBD2. This CDR3 is 18 amino acids long. Germline CDR1 and CDR2: SGHNT and YENEEA.

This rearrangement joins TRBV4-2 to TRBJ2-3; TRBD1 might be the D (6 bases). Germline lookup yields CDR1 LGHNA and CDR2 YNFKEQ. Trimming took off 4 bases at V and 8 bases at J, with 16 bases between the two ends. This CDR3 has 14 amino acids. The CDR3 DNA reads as TGTGCCAGCAGCCCAGACCACCTAGGGGGTACGCAGTATTTT. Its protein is CASSPDHLGGTQYF.

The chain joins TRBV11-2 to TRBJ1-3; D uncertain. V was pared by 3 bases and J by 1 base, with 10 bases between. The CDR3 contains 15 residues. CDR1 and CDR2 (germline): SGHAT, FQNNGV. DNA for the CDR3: TGTGCCAGCAGCTTGGGTGAAGCGTCTGGAAACACCATATATTTT. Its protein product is CASSLGEASGNTIYF. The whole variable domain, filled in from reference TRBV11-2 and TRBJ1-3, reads EAGVAQSPRYKIIEKRQSVAFWCNPISGHATLYWYQQILGQGPKLLIQFQNNGVVDDSQLPKDRFSAERLKGVDSTLKIQPAKLEDSAVYLCASSLGEASGNTIYFGEGSWLTVV.

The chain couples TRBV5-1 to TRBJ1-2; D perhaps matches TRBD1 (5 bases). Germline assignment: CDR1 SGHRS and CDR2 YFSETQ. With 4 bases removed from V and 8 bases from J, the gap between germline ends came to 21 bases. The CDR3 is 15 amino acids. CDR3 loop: CASSRGSGLGPGYTF. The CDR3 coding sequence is TGCGCCAGCAGCCGGGGGTCGGGACTAGGGCCCGGCTACACCTTC.

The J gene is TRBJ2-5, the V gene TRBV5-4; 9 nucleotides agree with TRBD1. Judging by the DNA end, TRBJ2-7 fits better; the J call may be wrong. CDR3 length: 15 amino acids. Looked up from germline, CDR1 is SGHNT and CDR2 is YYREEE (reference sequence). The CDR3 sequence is CASSLAGTGRYEQYF. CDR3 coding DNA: TGTGCCAGCAGCTTGGCTGGGACAGGGAGGTACGAGCAGTACTTC.